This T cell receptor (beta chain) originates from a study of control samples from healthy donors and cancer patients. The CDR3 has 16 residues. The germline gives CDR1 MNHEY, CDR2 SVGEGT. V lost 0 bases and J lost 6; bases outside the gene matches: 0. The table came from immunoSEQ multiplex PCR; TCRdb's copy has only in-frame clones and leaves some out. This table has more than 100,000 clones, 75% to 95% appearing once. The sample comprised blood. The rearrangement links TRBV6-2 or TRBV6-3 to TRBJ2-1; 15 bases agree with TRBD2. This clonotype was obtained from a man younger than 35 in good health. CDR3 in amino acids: CASSYSGLAGGNEQFF. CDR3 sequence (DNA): TGTGCCAGCAGTTACTCGGGACTAGCGGGAGGCAATGAGCAGTTCTTC.